There are a few counts of the clone carrying this T cell receptor beta chain. CDR3 size: 15 residues. V was pared by 0 bases and J by 4 bases, with 1 base of the junction left unmatched. Germline CDR1 SGDLS, CDR2 YYNGEE. TCRdb passed the 5' RACE reads through MiXCR, listing each CDR3 protein once. The table has about 62,000 distinct CDR3 sequences, approximately 29% seen once. This clonotype was sampled from a female donor with breast cancer. The genes are TRBV9 and TRBJ2-1; 10 bases match TRBD2. The sample was tumor-infiltrating naive CD4+ T cells sorted from the breast tumor. Subset noted: naive CD4+ T cells, CD4+CD45RA+CD25-. CDR3 sequence (DNA): TGTGCCAGCAGCGTAGGGACTAGCGGTTACAATGAGCAGTTCTTC. It is translated as CASSVGTSGYNEQFF.